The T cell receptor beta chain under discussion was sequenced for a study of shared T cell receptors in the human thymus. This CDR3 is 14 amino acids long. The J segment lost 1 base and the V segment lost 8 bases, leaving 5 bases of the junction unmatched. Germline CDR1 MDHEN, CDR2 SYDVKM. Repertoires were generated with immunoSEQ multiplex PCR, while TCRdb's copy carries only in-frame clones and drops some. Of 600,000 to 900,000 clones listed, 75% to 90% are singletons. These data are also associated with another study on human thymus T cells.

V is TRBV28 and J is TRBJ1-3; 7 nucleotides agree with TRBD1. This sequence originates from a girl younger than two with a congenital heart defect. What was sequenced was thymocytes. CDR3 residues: CASHRGRSGNTIYF. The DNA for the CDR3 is TGTGCCAGCCACAGGGGCCGTTCTGGAAACACCATATATTTT.